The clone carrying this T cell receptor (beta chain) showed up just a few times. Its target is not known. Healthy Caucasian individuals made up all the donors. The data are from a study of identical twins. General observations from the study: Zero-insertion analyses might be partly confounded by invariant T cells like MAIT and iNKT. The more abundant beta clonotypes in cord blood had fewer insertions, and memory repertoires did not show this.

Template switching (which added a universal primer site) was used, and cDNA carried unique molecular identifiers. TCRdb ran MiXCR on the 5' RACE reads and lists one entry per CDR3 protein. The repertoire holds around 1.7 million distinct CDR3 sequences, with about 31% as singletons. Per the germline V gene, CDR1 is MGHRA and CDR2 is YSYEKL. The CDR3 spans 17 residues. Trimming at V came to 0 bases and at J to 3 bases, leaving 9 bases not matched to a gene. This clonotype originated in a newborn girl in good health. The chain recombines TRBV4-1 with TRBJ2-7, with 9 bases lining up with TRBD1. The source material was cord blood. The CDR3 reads CASSQDPGQGLYYEQYF. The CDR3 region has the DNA TGCGCCAGCAGCCAAGACCCGGGACAGGGACTTTACTACGAGCAGTACTTC.